These 20 T cell receptor beta chains were sequenced from one sample in a study of blood T cell repertoires in COVID-19. Measured with immunoSEQ multiplex PCR; TCRdb has only the in-frame clones, and not every one. The sample lists over 200,000 clones, roughly 87% seen once, with 9% to 12% in the top ten. The sequenced sample consisted of PBMCs or T cells enriched from blood (not recorded which). All receptors derive from a man aged 18-30 years with acute COVID-19.

This clone was counted a few times. V is TRBV6-5 and J is TRBJ1-1; tentative D call: TRBD1 (5 bases). Trimming cost V 11 bases and J 4 bases, with 20 bases left between them. The germline V gene encodes CDR1 MNHEY and CDR2 SVGAGI. CDR3 length: 14 residues. Written as DNA, the CDR3 is TGTGCCGCGTTCCTTATGCGGGGGTCCACTGAAGCTTTCTTT. Amino acids: CAAFLMRGSTEAFF.

The rearrangement links TRBV7-9 to TRBJ2-3, with D possibly being TRBD2 (7 bases). CDR3 length: 18 amino acids. Trimming left V 3 bases short and J 1 base short, with 20 bases between. CDR1 is SEHNR and CDR2 is FQNEAQ in the germline V gene (reference sequence). The CDR3 region has the DNA TGTGCCAGCAGCTTTCCGTCAACAGGGAGGGGAGGCACAGATACGCAGTATTTT. It yields the protein CASSFPSTGRGGTDTQYF.

V usage is TRBV6-6 and J usage is TRBJ1-4; no clear D. This CDR3 is 15 amino acids long. V was trimmed by 0 bases and J by 4 bases, leaving 9 bases between them. Germline CDR1 is MNHNY and CDR2 is SVGAGI (reference sequence). The CDR3 nucleotides are TGTGCCAGCAGTTACTCGACGACATATAATGAAAAACTGTTTTTT. The encoded protein is CASSYSTTYNEKLFF.

CDR3 sequence: CASSPDSAGAYEQYF. The DNA for the CDR3 is TGTGCCAGCAGCCCCGATAGTGCGGGAGCTTACGAGCAGTACTTC. This chain uses TRBV7-6 with TRBJ2-7; 7 bases match TRBD2. CDR3 length equals 15 residues. Looked up from germline, CDR1 is SGHVS and CDR2 is FNYEAQ. After removal of 5 bases from V and 4 bases from J, the junction contained 11 bases not matched to a gene.

CDR3 protein: CASSLPGKNTEAFF. The CDR3 nucleotides are TGCGCCAGCAGCCTTCCGGGAAAGAACACTGAAGCTTTCTTT. V and J are TRBV4-1 and TRBJ1-1, with D hard to call. Per germline, CDR1 MGHRA and CDR2 YSYEKL. Between the trimmed V and J ends, which lost 4 bases and 1 base, there was a span of 10 bases. The CDR3 loop spans 14 amino acids.

The chain has TRBV6-5 and TRBJ1-6; 8 bases agree with TRBD1. This CDR3 region has 13 residues. The V and J ends lost 8 bases and 11 bases, in that order; junction bases with no gene match: 8. The germline gives CDR1 MNHEY, CDR2 SVGAGI. CDR3 DNA: TGTGCCAGCCGTTGGGAACAGGGGGCACCCCTCCACTTT. Protein: CASRWEQGAPLHF.

This clone occurred once. V gene TRBV7-9 combines with J gene TRBJ2-7; 9 bases line up with TRBD1. The CDR3 spans 15 residues. J lost 2 bases, V lost 5 bases, and 7 bases had no gene match. Germline CDR1 is SEHNR and CDR2 is FQNEAQ (reference sequence). The CDR3 protein is CASSPPGQGTYEQYF. For the CDR3, the DNA is TGTGCCAGCAGCCCGCCGGGACAGGGAACCTACGAGCAGTACTTC.

The chain links TRBV28 to TRBJ2-1, with 7 bases fitting TRBD1. CDR3 length equals 16 residues. CDR1 and CDR2 (germline): MDHEN, SYDVKM. Germline trimming cut 5 bases from V and 0 bases from J; bases unmatched to any gene: 7. CDR3 amino acids: CASSAGQESSYNEQFF. The CDR3 DNA is TGTGCCAGCAGTGCAGGACAGGAAAGCTCCTACAATGAGCAGTTCTTC. Full variable domain (outside the CDR3, taken from reference TRBV28 and TRBJ2-1): DVKVTQSSRYLVKRTGEKVFLECVQDMDHENMFWYRQDPGLGLRLIYFSYDVKMKEKGDIPEGYSVSREKKERFSLILESASTNQTSMYLCASSAGQESSYNEQFFGPGTRLTVL.

The chain couples TRBV5-6 to TRBJ1-2, with 7 positions matching TRBD1. Trimming at V came to 4 bases and at J to 2 bases, leaving 5 bases not matched to a gene. Germline V CDR1 and CDR2: SGHDT, YYEEEE. CDR3 length equals 14 residues. CDR3 nucleotide sequence: TGTGCCAGCAGCCGGGGGACAGTAAACTATGGCTACACCTTC. It is translated as CASSRGTVNYGYTF.

In regard to this clone: The identical CDR3 is also encoded by other nucleotide sequences in the sample. This rearrangement joins TRBV27 to TRBJ2-7, with TRBD2 matching over 7 bases. The germline CDR1 and CDR2 sequences are MNHEY and SMNVEV (reference sequence). This CDR3 has 14 residues. Losses at the gene ends were 4 bases for V and 0 bases for J; bases not matched to a gene: 3. The CDR3 sequence: CASSWGGSSYEQYF. The CDR3 nucleotides are TGTGCCAGCAGTTGGGGCGGGAGCTCCTACGAGCAGTACTTC.

This clone was recorded only once. This rearrangement joins TRBV6-5 to TRBJ2-7; the D gene is possibly TRBD1 (6 bases). V was trimmed by 7 bases and J by 3 bases, leaving 16 bases between them. Germline V CDR1 and CDR2: MNHEY, SVGAGI. The CDR3 totals 14 residues. This CDR3 reads CASKGTGTHYEQYF. The DNA for the CDR3 is TGTGCCAGCAAAGGAACAGGGACCCACTACGAGCAGTACTTC.

V and J are TRBV5-8 and TRBJ2-1; D perhaps matches TRBD2 (6 bases). V was shortened by 7 bases and J by 9 bases, with 11 bases between the two germline ends. The CDR3 covers 11 residues. From germline, CDR1 is SGHTS and CDR2 YDEGEE. The CDR3 nucleotides read TGTGCCAGCGCCCCGGAGGGTGAGCAGTTCTTC. Its protein is CASAPEGEQFF.

The chain's CDR3 is CASKTVDEQFF. Here the CDR3 DNA reads TGTGCCAGTAAGACAGTAGATGAGCAGTTCTTC. This chain connects TRBV19 to TRBJ2-1, with a possible D match to TRBD1 (5 bases). V lost 7 bases and J lost 8, with 9 bases in between. The V gene's germline CDR1 is LNHDA and CDR2 SQIVND (reference sequence). CDR3 length equals 11 residues.

The rearrangement links TRBV7-8 to TRBJ2-5, with TRBD2 matching over 8 bases. CDR3 length equals 17 residues. CDR1 and CDR2 from the germline V gene are SGHVS and FQNEAQ. V lost 3 bases and J lost 4; bases outside the gene matches: 13. The CDR3, as DNA: TGTGCCAGCAGCTTGGGTTGGAGGAGCGGGAGTGGAGAGACCCAGTACTTC. It specifies CASSLGWRSGSGETQYF.

J is TRBJ2-7 and V is TRBV28; 8 positions agree with TRBD2. The CDR3 has 16 residues. Germline-derived CDR1 and CDR2 are MDHEN and SYDVKM. V was pared by 6 bases and J by 0 bases, with 10 bases of the junction left unmatched. CDR3 coding DNA: TGTGCCAGCAGCCAAAGTGTAGCGGGGCTCTCCTACGAGCAGTACTTC. It encodes CASSQSVAGLSYEQYF.

This clone was seen more than once but under ten times. The chain combines TRBV28 with TRBJ1-4; 8 positions agree with TRBD1. V gave up 7 bases and J gave up 8 bases; unmatched junction bases: 12. Germline values: CDR1 MDHEN, CDR2 SYDVKM. The CDR3 consists of 15 residues. The CDR3 region has the DNA TGTGCCAGCAAATCCCCGGCAGGGGGCGGCGAAAAACTGTTTTTT. It is translated as CASKSPAGGGEKLFF.

This clone was recorded once. The V call is TRBV5-4, the J call TRBJ2-3; D remains unclear. Germline loops: CDR1 SGHNT, CDR2 YYREEE (reference sequence). V was trimmed by 4 bases and J by 4 bases, leaving 10 bases between them. There are 13 residues in the CDR3. In DNA form, the CDR3 reads TGTGCCAGCAGCCCAGTTGAGGCAGATACGCAGTATTTT. Its protein is CASSPVEADTQYF.

The V and J genes are TRBV15 and TRBJ2-7, with D perhaps TRBD2 (6 bases). The CDR3 spans 13 residues. From germline, CDR1 is LNHNV and CDR2 YYDKDF (reference sequence). V was cut by 5 bases and J by 3 bases, with 11 bases left in between. CDR3 nucleotides: TGTGCCACCAGCGGAGGGAGAGACTACGAGCAGTACTTC. Translated: CATSGGRDYEQYF.

V usage is TRBV2 and J usage is TRBJ1-2, with 7 bases matching TRBD1. In germline, CDR1 is SNHLY, CDR2 FYNNEI. Trimming cost V 7 bases and J 6 bases; bases outside gene matches: 14. The CDR3 covers 15 residues. This CDR3 is CASTLQGGTLDGYTF. The CDR3 DNA reads as TGTGCCAGCACCCTTCAGGGGGGCACCCTCGATGGCTACACCTTC.

The gene calls are TRBV5-4 and TRBJ2-1; TRBD2 matches 7 bases. After removal of 0 bases from V and 5 bases from J, the junction contained 5 bases not matched to a gene. Germline V lookup: CDR1 SGHNT, CDR2 YYREEE (reference sequence). The CDR3 spans 15 residues. CDR3 sequence: CASSLGLADNNEQFF. DNA of the CDR3: TGTGCCAGCAGCTTGGGCCTAGCGGATAACAATGAGCAGTTCTTC. The entire variable domain, with the rest obtained from reference TRBV5-4 and TRBJ2-1, is as follows: ETGVTQSPTHLIKTRGQQVTLRCSSQSGHNTVSWYQQALGQGPQFIFQYYREEENGRGNFPPRFSGLQFPNYSSELNVNALELDDSALYLCASSLGLADNNEQFFGPGTRLTVL.